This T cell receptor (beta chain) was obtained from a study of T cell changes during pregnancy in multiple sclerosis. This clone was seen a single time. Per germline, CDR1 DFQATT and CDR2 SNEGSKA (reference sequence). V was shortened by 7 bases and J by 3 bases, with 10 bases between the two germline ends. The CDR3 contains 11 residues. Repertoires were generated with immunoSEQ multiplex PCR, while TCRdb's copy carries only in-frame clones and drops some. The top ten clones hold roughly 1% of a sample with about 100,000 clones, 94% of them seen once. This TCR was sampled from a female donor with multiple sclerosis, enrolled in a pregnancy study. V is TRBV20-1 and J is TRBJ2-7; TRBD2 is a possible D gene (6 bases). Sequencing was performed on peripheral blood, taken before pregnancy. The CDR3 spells CSVPGVYEQYF. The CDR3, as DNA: TGCAGTGTCCCGGGGGTCTACGAGCAGTACTTC.